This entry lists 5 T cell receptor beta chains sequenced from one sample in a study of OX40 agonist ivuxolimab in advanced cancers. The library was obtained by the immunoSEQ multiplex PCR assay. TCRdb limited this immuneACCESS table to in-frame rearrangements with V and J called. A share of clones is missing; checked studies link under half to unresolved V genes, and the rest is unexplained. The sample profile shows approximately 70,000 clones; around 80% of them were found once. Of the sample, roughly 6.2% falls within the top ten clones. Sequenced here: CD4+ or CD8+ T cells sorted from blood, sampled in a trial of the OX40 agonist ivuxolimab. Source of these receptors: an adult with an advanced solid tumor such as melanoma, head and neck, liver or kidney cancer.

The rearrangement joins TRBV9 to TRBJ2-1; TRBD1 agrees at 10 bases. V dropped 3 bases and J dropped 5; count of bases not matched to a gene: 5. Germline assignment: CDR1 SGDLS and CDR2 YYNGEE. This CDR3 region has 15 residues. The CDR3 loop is CASSATGTGDNEQFF. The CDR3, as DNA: TGTGCCAGCAGCGCAACCGGGACAGGGGACAATGAGCAGTTCTTC.

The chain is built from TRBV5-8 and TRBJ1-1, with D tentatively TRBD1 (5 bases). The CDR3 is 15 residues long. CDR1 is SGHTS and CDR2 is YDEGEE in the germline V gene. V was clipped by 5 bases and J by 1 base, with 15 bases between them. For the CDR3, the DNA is TGTGCCAGCAGTCCTGGGGCACGGGCGAACACTGAAGCTTTCTTT. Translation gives CASSPGARANTEAFF.

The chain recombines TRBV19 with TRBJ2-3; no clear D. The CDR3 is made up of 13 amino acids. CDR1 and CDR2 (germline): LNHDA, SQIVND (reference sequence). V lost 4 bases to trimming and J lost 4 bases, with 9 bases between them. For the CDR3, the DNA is TGTGCCAGTAGTAGTGGCGTCTCAGATACGCAGTATTTT. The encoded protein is CASSSGVSDTQYF.

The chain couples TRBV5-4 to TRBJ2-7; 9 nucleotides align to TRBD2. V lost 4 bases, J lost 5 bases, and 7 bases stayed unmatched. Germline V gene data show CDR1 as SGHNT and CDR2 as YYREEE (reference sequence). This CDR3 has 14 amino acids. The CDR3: CASSLGVAGDEQYF. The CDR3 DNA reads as TGTGCCAGCAGCCTCGGGGTAGCGGGAGACGAGCAGTACTTC.

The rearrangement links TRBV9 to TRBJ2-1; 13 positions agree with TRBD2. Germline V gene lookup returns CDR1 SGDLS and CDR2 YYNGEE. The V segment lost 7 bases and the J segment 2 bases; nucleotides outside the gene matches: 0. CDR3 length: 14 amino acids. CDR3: CASGTSGAYNEQFF. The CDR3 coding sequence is TGTGCCAGCGGGACTAGCGGGGCCTACAATGAGCAGTTCTTC.